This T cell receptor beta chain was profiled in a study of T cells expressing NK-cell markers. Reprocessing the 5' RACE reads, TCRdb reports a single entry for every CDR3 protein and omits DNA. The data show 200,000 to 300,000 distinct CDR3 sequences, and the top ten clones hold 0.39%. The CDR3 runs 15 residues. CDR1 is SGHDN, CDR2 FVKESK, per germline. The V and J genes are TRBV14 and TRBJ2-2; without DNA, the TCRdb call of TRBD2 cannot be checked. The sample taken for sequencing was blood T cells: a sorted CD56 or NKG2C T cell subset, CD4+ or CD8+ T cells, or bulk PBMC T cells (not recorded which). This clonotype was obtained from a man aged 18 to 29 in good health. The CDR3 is CASSQERLAAGELFF. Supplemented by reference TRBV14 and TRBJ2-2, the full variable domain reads EAGVTQFPSHSVIEKGQTVTLRCDPISGHDNLYWYRRVMGKEIKFLLHFVKESKQDESGMPNNRFLAERTGGTYSTLKVQPAELEDSGVYFCASSQERLAAGELFFGEGSRLTVL.